This is a list of T cell receptor beta chains from one sample in a study of T cell responses to AZD1222 COVID-19 vaccine. Only in-frame clones appear in the TCRdb table, and some are missing; sequencing was by immunoSEQ multiplex PCR. The sample has under 200,000 clones; around nine tenths are singletons. The sequences come from peripheral blood, collected on day 0 of AZD1222 vaccination. The receptors were gathered from an adult in good health. Both conserved end residues are part of each CDR3. The order of the fields is CDR3 protein, CDR3 DNA, J gene, clone size, V gene, D gene. D genes are given only for firm matches. Size values are once, few and many counts, or a class for expanded clones, and some rows have none.

CDR3 protein: CASSVQGGPSYNEQFF; CDR3 DNA: TGTGCCAGCAGCGTCCAGGGAGGCCCTTCCTACAATGAGCAGTTCTTC; J gene: TRBJ2-1; clone size: once; V gene: TRBV9; D gene: NA
CDR3 protein: CASSVTGELFF; CDR3 DNA: TGCGCCAGCAGTGTCACCGGGGAGCTGTTTTTT; J gene: TRBJ2-2; clone size: NA; V gene: TRBV10-2; D gene: NA
CDR3 protein: CASSSRTSGIVKHEQYF; CDR3 DNA: TGTGCCAGCAGCTCCCGGACTAGCGGGATAGTAAAGCACGAGCAGTACTTC; J gene: TRBJ2-7; clone size: NA; V gene: TRBV5-4; D gene: TRBD2
CDR3 protein: CAISESQGQETQYF; CDR3 DNA: TGTGCCATCAGTGAGTCGCAGGGCCAAGAGACCCAGTACTTC; J gene: TRBJ2-5; clone size: NA; V gene: TRBV10-3; D gene: NA
CDR3 protein: CAWSVRGGQGYNSPLHF; CDR3 DNA: TGTGCCTGGAGTGTACGTGGAGGACAGGGTTATAATTCACCCCTCCACTTT; J gene: TRBJ1-6; clone size: NA; V gene: TRBV30; D gene: TRBD1
CDR3 protein: CASSVVVAEGGYTF; CDR3 DNA: TGTGCCAGCAGCGTAGTTGTGGCAGAGGGAGGCTACACCTTC; J gene: TRBJ1-2; clone size: NA; V gene: TRBV9; D gene: NA
CDR3 protein: CASSENLGGGAYEQYF; CDR3 DNA: TGTGCCAGCAGTGAAAATTTAGGGGGGGGAGCCTACGAGCAGTACTTC; J gene: TRBJ2-7; clone size: NA; V gene: TRBV2; D gene: NA
CDR3 protein: CAWSTGTRDEQFF; CDR3 DNA: TGTGCCTGGAGTACCGGGACTAGGGATGAGCAGTTCTTC; J gene: TRBJ2-1; clone size: NA; V gene: TRBV30; D gene: TRBD2
CDR3 protein: CASSLGTSSGNTIYF; CDR3 DNA: TGCGCCAGCAGCTTGGGGACGAGCTCTGGAAACACCATATATTTT; J gene: TRBJ1-3; clone size: NA; V gene: TRBV5-1; D gene: NA
CDR3 protein: CASSPTTTSGHNEQFF; CDR3 DNA: TGTGCCAGCAGTCCTACCACGACTAGCGGACACAATGAGCAGTTCTTC; J gene: TRBJ2-1; clone size: NA; V gene: TRBV28; D gene: TRBD2
CDR3 protein: CASSGDTGELFF; CDR3 DNA: TGTGCCAGCAGTGGAGACACCGGGGAGCTGTTTTTT; J gene: TRBJ2-2; clone size: NA; V gene: TRBV2; D gene: NA
CDR3 protein: CASSSIPGAEAFF; CDR3 DNA: TGTGCCAGCAGTTCCATCCCGGGCGCTGAAGCTTTCTTT; J gene: TRBJ1-1; clone size: NA; V gene: TRBV27; D gene: NA
CDR3 protein: CASSDRTGYGNTIYF; CDR3 DNA: TGTGCCAGCAGTGACCGGACAGGGTATGGAAACACCATATATTTT; J gene: TRBJ1-3; clone size: NA; V gene: TRBV5-6; D gene: TRBD1
CDR3 protein: CASSYSGTGTEQYF; CDR3 DNA: TGTGCCAGCAGTTACTCGGGGACAGGGACTGAGCAGTACTTC; J gene: TRBJ2-7; clone size: NA; V gene: TRBV6-6; D gene: TRBD1
CDR3 protein: CASSLGGQGASGANVLTF; CDR3 DNA: TGTGCCAGCAGCTTGGGGGGACAGGGAGCCTCTGGGGCCAACGTCCTGACTTTC; J gene: TRBJ2-6; clone size: NA; V gene: TRBV5-4; D gene: TRBD1
CDR3 protein: CASSSGQGPFF; CDR3 DNA: TGTGCCAGCAGTTCCGGACAGGGGCCGTTTTTT; J gene: TRBJ1-4; clone size: NA; V gene: TRBV28; D gene: TRBD1
CDR3 protein: CAISEYLALGSEAFF; CDR3 DNA: TGTGCCATCAGTGAGTATTTAGCTTTGGGGTCTGAAGCTTTCTTT; J gene: TRBJ1-1; clone size: NA; V gene: TRBV10-3; D gene: NA
CDR3 protein: CASSEVGMYQPQHF; CDR3 DNA: TGTGCCAGCAGTGAGGTAGGGATGTATCAGCCCCAGCATTTT; J gene: TRBJ1-5; clone size: NA; V gene: TRBV25-1; D gene: NA
CDR3 protein: CASSLSGFDSYEQYF; CDR3 DNA: TGTGCCAGCAGCTTATCGGGATTCGATTCCTACGAGCAGTACTTC; J gene: TRBJ2-7; clone size: NA; V gene: TRBV5-4; D gene: NA
CDR3 protein: CASTYSEGTIFHYGYTF; CDR3 DNA: TGTGCCAGCACCTACAGCGAGGGGACAATATTCCATTATGGCTACACCTTC; J gene: TRBJ1-2; clone size: NA; V gene: TRBV9; D gene: NA
CDR3 protein: CASSLEGTGNTIYF; CDR3 DNA: TGCGCCAGCAGCTTGGAGGGGACTGGAAACACCATATATTTT; J gene: TRBJ1-3; clone size: NA; V gene: TRBV5-1; D gene: NA
CDR3 protein: CASSYGQGDQPQHF; CDR3 DNA: TGTGCCAGCAGTTACGGACAGGGGGATCAGCCCCAGCATTTT; J gene: TRBJ1-5; clone size: once; V gene: TRBV6-5; D gene: TRBD1
CDR3 protein: CASSPRRVQAEAFF; CDR3 DNA: TGTGCCAGCTCACCACGTAGGGTCCAGGCTGAAGCTTTCTTT; J gene: TRBJ1-1; clone size: NA; V gene: TRBV18; D gene: NA
CDR3 protein: CASSRDSLYEQYF; CDR3 DNA: TGTGCCAGCAGCCGGGACAGCCTCTACGAGCAGTACTTC; J gene: TRBJ2-7; clone size: NA; V gene: TRBV6-5; D gene: TRBD1
CDR3 protein: CASSAPLRDTEAFF; CDR3 DNA: TGTGCCAGCAGCGCTCCCTTAAGGGACACTGAAGCTTTCTTT; J gene: TRBJ1-1; clone size: NA; V gene: TRBV7-2; D gene: NA
CDR3 protein: CAWSGQSPNQPQHF; CDR3 DNA: TGTGCCTGGAGCGGACAGTCCCCCAATCAGCCCCAGCATTTT; J gene: TRBJ1-5; clone size: NA; V gene: TRBV30; D gene: NA
CDR3 protein: CASSPEGGERGYTF; CDR3 DNA: TGTGCCAGCTCACCAGAGGGGGGAGAGCGGGGCTACACCTTC; J gene: TRBJ1-2; clone size: NA; V gene: TRBV18; D gene: NA
CDR3 protein: CASTPGDATNEKLFF; CDR3 DNA: TGTGCCAGCACACCCGGAGATGCAACTAATGAAAAACTGTTTTTT; J gene: TRBJ1-4; clone size: NA; V gene: TRBV19; D gene: NA